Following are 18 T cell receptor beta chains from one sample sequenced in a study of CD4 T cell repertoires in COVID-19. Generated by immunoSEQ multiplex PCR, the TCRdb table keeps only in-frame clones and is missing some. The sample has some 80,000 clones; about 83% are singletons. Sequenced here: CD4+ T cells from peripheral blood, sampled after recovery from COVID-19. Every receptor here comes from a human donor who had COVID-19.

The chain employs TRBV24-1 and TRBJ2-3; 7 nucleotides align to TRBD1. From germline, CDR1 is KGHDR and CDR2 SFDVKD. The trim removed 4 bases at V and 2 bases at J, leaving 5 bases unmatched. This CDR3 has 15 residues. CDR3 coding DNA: TGTGCCACCAGTGAGGGGACAGCTCCCACAGATACGCAGTATTTT. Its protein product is CATSEGTAPTDTQYF.

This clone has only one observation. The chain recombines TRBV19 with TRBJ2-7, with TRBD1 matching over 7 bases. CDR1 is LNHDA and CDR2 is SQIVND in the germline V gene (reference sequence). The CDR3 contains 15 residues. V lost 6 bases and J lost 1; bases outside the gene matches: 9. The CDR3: CASRVGQGVSYEQYF. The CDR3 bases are TGTGCCAGTAGGGTTGGGCAGGGGGTATCCTACGAGCAGTACTTC.

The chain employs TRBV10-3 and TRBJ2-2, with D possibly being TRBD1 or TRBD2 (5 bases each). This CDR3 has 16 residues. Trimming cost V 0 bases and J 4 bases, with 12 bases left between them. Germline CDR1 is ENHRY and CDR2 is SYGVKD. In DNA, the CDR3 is TGTGCCATCAGTGAGTCGAGTGGGGGAGCCACCGGGGAGCTGTTTTTT. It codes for CAISESSGGATGELFF.

CDR3 protein: CSVGQGMDYEQYF. The CDR3 DNA reads as TGCAGCGTTGGACAGGGAATGGACTACGAGCAGTACTTC. V usage is TRBV29-1 and J usage is TRBJ2-7, with 7 bases fitting TRBD1. Germline loops: CDR1 SQVTM, CDR2 ANQGSEA. This CDR3 has 13 residues. V gave up 4 bases and J gave up 3 bases; unmatched junction bases: 6.

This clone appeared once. The CDR3 bases are TGTGCCAGCAGTGACAGGGGGTCCTACAATGAGCAGTTCTTC. Translated: CASSDRGSYNEQFF. The chain couples TRBV2 to TRBJ2-1; 7 nucleotides agree with TRBD1. CDR1 SNHLY and CDR2 FYNNEI come from the germline V gene. With V trimmed by 3 bases and J by 1 base, 0 bases remained unmatched. This CDR3 has 14 residues.

CDR3 sequence (DNA): TGTGCCAGCAGCGCCTGGGACAGGGCAATTGGCTACACCTTC. This translates into CASSAWDRAIGYTF. This chain connects TRBV6-5 to TRBJ1-2, with 9 bases aligning to TRBD1. The V and J ends lost 6 bases and 7 bases, in that order; junction bases with no gene match: 9. This CDR3 has 14 residues. Germline V gene lookup returns CDR1 MNHEY and CDR2 SVGAGI.

The CDR3 nucleotides read TGTGCCAGCTCACCCCATGATGGCTACACCTTC. Its protein product is CASSPHDGYTF. The rearrangement joins TRBV18 to TRBJ1-2; D gene unclear. Trimming left V 3 bases short and J 6 bases short, with 5 bases between. Germline V gene lookup returns CDR1 KGHSH and CDR2 LQKENI. The length of the CDR3 is 11 residues. The full variable domain, completed using reference TRBV18 and TRBJ1-2, is NAGVMQNPRHLVRRRGQEARLRCSPMKGHSHVYWYRQLPEEGLKFMVYLQKENIIDESGMPKERFSAEFPKEGPSILRIQQVVRGDSAAYFCASSPHDGYTFGSGTRLTVV.

For the CDR3, the DNA is TGTGCCAGTACCTTAGGCAGTTATGGCTACACCTTC. Translation gives CASTLGSYGYTF. V usage is TRBV19 and J usage is TRBJ1-2, with unresolved D. V gave up 7 bases and J gave up 5 bases, with 11 bases separating them. The CDR3 has 12 residues. CDR1 is LNHDA and CDR2 is SQIVND in the germline V gene (reference sequence).

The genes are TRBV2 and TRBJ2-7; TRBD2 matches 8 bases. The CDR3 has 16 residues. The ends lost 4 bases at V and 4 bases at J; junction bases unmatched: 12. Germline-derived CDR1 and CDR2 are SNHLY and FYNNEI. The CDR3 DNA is TGTGCCAGCAGTGCTCGGGGGGGGATGTCCTCATACGAGCAGTACTTC. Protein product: CASSARGGMSSYEQYF.

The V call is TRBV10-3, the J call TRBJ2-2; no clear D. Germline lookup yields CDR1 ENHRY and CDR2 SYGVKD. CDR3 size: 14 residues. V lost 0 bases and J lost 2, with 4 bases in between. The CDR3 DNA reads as TGTGCCATCAGTGAGTCCCACAACACCGGGGAGCTGTTTTTT. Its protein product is CAISESHNTGELFF.

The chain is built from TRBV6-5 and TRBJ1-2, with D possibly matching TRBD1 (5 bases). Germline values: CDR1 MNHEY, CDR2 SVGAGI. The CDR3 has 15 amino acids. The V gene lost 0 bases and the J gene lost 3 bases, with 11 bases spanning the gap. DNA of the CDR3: TGTGCCAGCAGTTACTCGGGCAGGGTGGACTATGGCTACACCTTC. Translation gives CASSYSGRVDYGYTF.

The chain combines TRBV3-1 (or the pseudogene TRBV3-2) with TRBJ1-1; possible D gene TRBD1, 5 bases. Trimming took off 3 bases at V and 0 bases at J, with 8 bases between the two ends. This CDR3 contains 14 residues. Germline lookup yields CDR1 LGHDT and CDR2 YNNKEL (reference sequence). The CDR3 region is CASSQQGLNTEAFF. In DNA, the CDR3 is TGTGCCAGCAGCCAGCAGGGCCTGAACACTGAAGCTTTCTTT.

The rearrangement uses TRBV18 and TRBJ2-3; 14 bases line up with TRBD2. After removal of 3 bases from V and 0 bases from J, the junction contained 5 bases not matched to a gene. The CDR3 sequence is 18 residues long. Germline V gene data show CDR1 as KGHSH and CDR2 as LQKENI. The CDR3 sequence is CASSPGTSGGPSTDTQYF. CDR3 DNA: TGTGCCAGCTCACCTGGGACTAGCGGGGGACCTAGCACAGATACGCAGTATTTT.

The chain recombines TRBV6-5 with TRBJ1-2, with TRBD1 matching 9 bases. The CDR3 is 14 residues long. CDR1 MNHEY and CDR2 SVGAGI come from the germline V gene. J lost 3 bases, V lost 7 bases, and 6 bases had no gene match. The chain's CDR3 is CASNQRTGDYGYTF. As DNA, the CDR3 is TGTGCCAGCAATCAACGGACAGGGGACTATGGCTACACCTTC.

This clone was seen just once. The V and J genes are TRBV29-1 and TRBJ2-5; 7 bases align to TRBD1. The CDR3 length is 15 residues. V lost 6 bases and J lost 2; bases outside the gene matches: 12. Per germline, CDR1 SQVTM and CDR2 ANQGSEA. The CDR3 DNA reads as TGCAGCGTCAGCCCTACAGGGGTAGGGCAAGAGACCCAGTACTTC. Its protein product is CSVSPTGVGQETQYF.

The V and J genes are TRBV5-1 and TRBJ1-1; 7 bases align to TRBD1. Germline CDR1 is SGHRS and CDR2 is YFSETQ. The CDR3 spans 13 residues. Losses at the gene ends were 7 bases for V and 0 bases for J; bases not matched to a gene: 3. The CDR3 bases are TGCGCCAGCGGGGGACAGCTGAACACTGAAGCTTTCTTT. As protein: CASGGQLNTEAFF.

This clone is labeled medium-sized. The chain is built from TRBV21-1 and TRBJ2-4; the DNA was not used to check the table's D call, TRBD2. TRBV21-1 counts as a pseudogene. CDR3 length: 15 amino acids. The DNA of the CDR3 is TGTGCCAGCAGCAGCCTGGGGGGACTTCAAAACATTCAGTACTTC. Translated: CASSSLGGLQNIQYF.

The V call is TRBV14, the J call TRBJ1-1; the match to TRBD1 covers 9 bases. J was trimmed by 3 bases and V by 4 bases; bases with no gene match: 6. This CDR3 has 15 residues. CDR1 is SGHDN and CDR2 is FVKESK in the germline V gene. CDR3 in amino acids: CASSRWTGVDTEAFF. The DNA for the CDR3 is TGTGCCAGCAGCCGGTGGACAGGGGTGGACACTGAAGCTTTCTTT.